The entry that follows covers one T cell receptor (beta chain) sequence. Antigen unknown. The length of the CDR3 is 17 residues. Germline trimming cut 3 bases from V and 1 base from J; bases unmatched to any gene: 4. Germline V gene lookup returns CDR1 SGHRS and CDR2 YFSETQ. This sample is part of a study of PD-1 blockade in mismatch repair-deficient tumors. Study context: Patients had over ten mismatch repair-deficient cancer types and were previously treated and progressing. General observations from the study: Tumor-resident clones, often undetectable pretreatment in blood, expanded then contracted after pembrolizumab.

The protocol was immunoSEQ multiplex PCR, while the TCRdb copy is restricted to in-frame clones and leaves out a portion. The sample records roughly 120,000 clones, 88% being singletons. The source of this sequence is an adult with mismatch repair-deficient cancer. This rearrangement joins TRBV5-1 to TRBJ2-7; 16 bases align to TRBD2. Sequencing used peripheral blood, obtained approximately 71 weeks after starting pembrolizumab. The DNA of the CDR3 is TGCGCCAGCAGCTCGGTGGGACTAGCGGGAGGGTCCTACGAGCAGTACTTC. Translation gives CASSSVGLAGGSYEQYF.